The clone carrying this TCR beta chain has just one count. Clones were sequenced by immunoSEQ multiplex PCR, and TCRdb holds only the in-frame ones, with some missing. Of over 55,000 clones in the sample, around nine tenths were seen once. This sample is drawn from a study of T cell changes during pregnancy in multiple sclerosis. CDR3 length equals 15 residues. Germline CDR1 and CDR2: LNHDA and SQIVND (reference sequence). V dropped 10 bases and J dropped 5; count of bases not matched to a gene: 10. The rearrangement joins TRBV19 to TRBJ2-2, with 10 positions matching TRBD2. The source material was peripheral blood from another person, used as feeder cells. This sequence was found in a human donor whose cells served as feeder cells for cultures in a pregnancy study. The CDR3 spells CATSKGTSVTGELFF. The CDR3 DNA follows: TGTGCCACGAGTAAGGGGACTAGCGTTACCGGGGAGCTGTTTTTT. The full variable domain, in which reference TRBV19 and TRBJ2-2 provide the parts outside the CDR3, is DGGITQSPKYLFRKEGQNVTLSCEQNLNHDAMYWYRQDPGQGLRLIYYSQIVNDFQKGDIAEGYSVSREKKESFPLTVTSAQKNPTAFYLCATSKGTSVTGELFFGEGSRLTVL.